This is a list of T cell receptor beta chains from one sample in a study of blood T cell repertoires in COVID-19. The method was immunoSEQ multiplex PCR; TCRdb's version includes in-frame clones alone and lacks a portion of them. The data hold about 95,000 clones, with 84% observed a single time. The sample was peripheral blood. The receptors originated from a human donor in a cohort sampled during active COVID-19. Both conserved end residues are part of each CDR3. Fields, in order: CDR3 DNA, CDR3 protein, CDR3 length, D gene, clone size, V gene, J gene. The D gene is left open where the match is weak. Part of the rows lack a size; the others show once, few, many or a class for expanded clones.

cdr3_nt: TGTGCCAGCAGCCCTAGTTCAGCGGCTCCCTACGAGCAGTACTTC
cdr3_aa: CASSPSSAAPYEQYF
cdr3_length: 15
d_call: -
clone_size: -
v_call: TRBV3-1/TRBV3-2
j_call: TRBJ2-7

cdr3_nt: TGTGCCAGCAGCCGAGCAGGGGGTACTGAAGCTTTCTTT
cdr3_aa: CASSRAGGTEAFF
cdr3_length: 13
d_call: TRBD1
clone_size: once
v_call: TRBV3-1/TRBV3-2
j_call: TRBJ1-1

cdr3_nt: TGTGCCAGCAGCTTAGTGGTCGGGAAAGAGACCCAGTACTTC
cdr3_aa: CASSLVVGKETQYF
cdr3_length: 14
d_call: -
clone_size: -
v_call: TRBV11-2
j_call: TRBJ2-5

cdr3_nt: TGTGCCAGCAGTTACCCCAGGACTAGCGGGGGGCCGAGCTCCTACAATGAGCAGTTCTTC
cdr3_aa: CASSYPRTSGGPSSYNEQFF
cdr3_length: 20
d_call: TRBD2
clone_size: -
v_call: TRBV6-2/TRBV6-3
j_call: TRBJ2-1

cdr3_nt: TGTGCCACCAGCAGAATCCGGGACACCACCTACAATGAGCAGTTCTTC
cdr3_aa: CATSRIRDTTYNEQFF
cdr3_length: 16
d_call: -
clone_size: -
v_call: TRBV15
j_call: TRBJ2-1

cdr3_nt: TGTGCCAGCAGTGAAGCGGACAGGTATTATCAGCCCCAGCATTTT
cdr3_aa: CASSEADRYYQPQHF
cdr3_length: 15
d_call: TRBD1
clone_size: -
v_call: TRBV6-1
j_call: TRBJ1-5

cdr3_nt: TGTGCCAGCAGCTGGGGGACTAGCGGGAGCAACGAGCAGTACTTC
cdr3_aa: CASSWGTSGSNEQYF
cdr3_length: 15
d_call: TRBD2
clone_size: -
v_call: TRBV5-5
j_call: TRBJ2-7

cdr3_nt: TGCAGCGGTTGGCAGGGGGAAAAACTGTTTTTT
cdr3_aa: CSGWQGEKLFF
cdr3_length: 11
d_call: -
clone_size: -
v_call: TRBV29-1
j_call: TRBJ1-4

cdr3_nt: TGTGCCAGCAGCCGCCCTAGCGGGGGGGCGGGAGAGCAGTACTTC
cdr3_aa: CASSRPSGGAGEQYF
cdr3_length: 15
d_call: TRBD2
clone_size: -
v_call: TRBV7-2
j_call: TRBJ2-7

cdr3_nt: TGTGCCAGCAGCCCGGGACTAGGGGGAGATACGCAGTATTTT
cdr3_aa: CASSPGLGGDTQYF
cdr3_length: 14
d_call: TRBD2
clone_size: -
v_call: TRBV6-2/TRBV6-3
j_call: TRBJ2-3

cdr3_nt: TGTGCCAGCTCACCACCGAGCGCGGGGGCGGCGAACACTGAAGCTTTCTTT
cdr3_aa: CASSPPSAGAANTEAFF
cdr3_length: 17
d_call: -
clone_size: -
v_call: TRBV18
j_call: TRBJ1-1

cdr3_nt: TGTGCCAGCAGTGAAAGCCCCCGGGAAAAACTGTTTTTT
cdr3_aa: CASSESPREKLFF
cdr3_length: 13
d_call: -
clone_size: -
v_call: TRBV25-1
j_call: TRBJ1-4

cdr3_nt: TGTGCCAGCAGCACGGGACAGCTTTACGAGCAGTACTTC
cdr3_aa: CASSTGQLYEQYF
cdr3_length: 13
d_call: TRBD1
clone_size: -
v_call: TRBV3-1/TRBV3-2
j_call: TRBJ2-7

cdr3_nt: TGTGCCATCAGGTCCATGAACACTGAAGCTTTCTTT
cdr3_aa: CAIRSMNTEAFF
cdr3_length: 12
d_call: -
clone_size: few
v_call: TRBV10-3
j_call: TRBJ1-1

cdr3_nt: TGTGCCAGCAGCGCCTTAGCGGGAGGAACCAAAAACATTCAGTACTTC
cdr3_aa: CASSALAGGTKNIQYF
cdr3_length: 16
d_call: TRBD2
clone_size: -
v_call: TRBV5-5
j_call: TRBJ2-4

cdr3_nt: TGTGCCAGCTCACTAACAGAGAATAATTCACCCCTCCACTTT
cdr3_aa: CASSLTENNSPLHF
cdr3_length: 14
d_call: -
clone_size: -
v_call: TRBV18
j_call: TRBJ1-6

cdr3_nt: TGTGCCAGCAGCTCGACAGGTCCCAATCAGCCCCAGCATTTT
cdr3_aa: CASSSTGPNQPQHF
cdr3_length: 14
d_call: -
clone_size: once
v_call: TRBV7-3
j_call: TRBJ1-5

cdr3_nt: TGCGCCAGCAGCCAACTGCCGGGGAGGGAAGCTTTCTTT
cdr3_aa: CASSQLPGREAFF
cdr3_length: 13
d_call: -
clone_size: -
v_call: TRBV4-3
j_call: TRBJ1-1

cdr3_nt: TGCGCCAGCAGCCCTCGGGACAGAAACTATGGCTACACCTTC
cdr3_aa: CASSPRDRNYGYTF
cdr3_length: 14
d_call: TRBD1
clone_size: -
v_call: TRBV5-1
j_call: TRBJ1-2

cdr3_nt: TGTGCCAGCAGAAACCCCGGGACAGGGTCCTACGAGCAGTACTTC
cdr3_aa: CASRNPGTGSYEQYF
cdr3_length: 15
d_call: TRBD1
clone_size: -
v_call: TRBV27
j_call: TRBJ2-7

cdr3_nt: TGTGCCAGCAGCGACCGGGACAGGTTCAACTATGGCTACACCTTC
cdr3_aa: CASSDRDRFNYGYTF
cdr3_length: 15
d_call: TRBD1
clone_size: -
v_call: TRBV7-9
j_call: TRBJ1-2

cdr3_nt: TGTGCCAGCAGCCTTGCGGGAAGCACTGAAGCTTTCTTT
cdr3_aa: CASSLAGSTEAFF
cdr3_length: 13
d_call: -
clone_size: once
v_call: TRBV5-4
j_call: TRBJ1-1

cdr3_nt: TGTGCCAGCAGTAACGACAGGGGCTACGAGCAGTACTTC
cdr3_aa: CASSNDRGYEQYF
cdr3_length: 13
d_call: TRBD1
clone_size: once
v_call: TRBV6-5
j_call: TRBJ2-7

cdr3_nt: TGTGCCAGCAGTGACCAGGGGGCCCCTGGTGAAAAACTGTTTTTT
cdr3_aa: CASSDQGAPGEKLFF
cdr3_length: 15
d_call: TRBD1
clone_size: -
v_call: TRBV2
j_call: TRBJ1-4

cdr3_nt: TGTGCCAGCAGTGAAACTAGCGGGTTAAATACGCAGTATTTT
cdr3_aa: CASSETSGLNTQYF
cdr3_length: 14
d_call: TRBD2
clone_size: -
v_call: TRBV6-1
j_call: TRBJ2-3

cdr3_nt: TGTGCCAGCAGCCAGACAGGGGTAGGGCAGCCCCAGCATTTT
cdr3_aa: CASSQTGVGQPQHF
cdr3_length: 14
d_call: TRBD1
clone_size: -
v_call: TRBV6-5
j_call: TRBJ1-5

cdr3_nt: TGTGCCAGCAGTTTAAGACATGAAGCTTTCTTT
cdr3_aa: CASSLRHEAFF
cdr3_length: 11
d_call: -
clone_size: -
v_call: TRBV6-5
j_call: TRBJ1-1

cdr3_nt: TGTGCCAGCAGTTCGACAGGGGAGGGAACTGAAGCTTTCTTT
cdr3_aa: CASSSTGEGTEAFF
cdr3_length: 14
d_call: TRBD1
clone_size: -
v_call: TRBV28
j_call: TRBJ1-1

cdr3_nt: TGTGCCAGCAGCTCTTATCGGGATCCCTATAATTCACCCCTCCACTTT
cdr3_aa: CASSSYRDPYNSPLHF
cdr3_length: 16
d_call: -
clone_size: -
v_call: TRBV5-6
j_call: TRBJ1-6

cdr3_nt: TGTGCCAGCAGTTCATCCGGGACTAGCGGGAGTAATGGTCTTGAGCAGTTCTTC
cdr3_aa: CASSSSGTSGSNGLEQFF
cdr3_length: 18
d_call: TRBD2
clone_size: -
v_call: TRBV28
j_call: TRBJ2-1

cdr3_nt: TGTGCCAGCAGAACAGGTTTCGGAAATAGCAATCAGCCCCAGCATTTT
cdr3_aa: CASRTGFGNSNQPQHF
cdr3_length: 16
d_call: -
clone_size: few
v_call: TRBV27
j_call: TRBJ1-5